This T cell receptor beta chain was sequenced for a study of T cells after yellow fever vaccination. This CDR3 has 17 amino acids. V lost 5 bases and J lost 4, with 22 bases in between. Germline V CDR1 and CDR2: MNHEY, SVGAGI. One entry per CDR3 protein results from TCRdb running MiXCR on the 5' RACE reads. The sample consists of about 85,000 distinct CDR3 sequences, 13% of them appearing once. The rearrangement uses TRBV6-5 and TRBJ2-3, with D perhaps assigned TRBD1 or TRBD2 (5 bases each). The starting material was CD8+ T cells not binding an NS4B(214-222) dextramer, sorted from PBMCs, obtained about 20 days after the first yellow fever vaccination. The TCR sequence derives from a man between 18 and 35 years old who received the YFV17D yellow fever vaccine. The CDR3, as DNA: TGTGCCAGCAGTAACCGGGGCACGAGGGGCATCGCAGATACGCAGTATTTT. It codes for CASSNRGTRGIADTQYF.